The rows below give T cell receptor beta chains drawn from one sample of a study of cytomegalovirus exposure and HLA in healthy donors. TCRdb's copy holds only in-frame clones and misses some; the assay was immunoSEQ multiplex PCR. The table lists approximately 100,000 clones, roughly 85% of them singletons. Sequencing was performed on PBMCs. Receptors were obtained from a man aged 30-40 years in good health and CMV-seronegative. Both conserved end residues are part of each CDR3. The D gene is left open where the match is weak. Rows may omit the clone size; those that give it use once, few, many or a size class.

>-|TRBJ1-5|TRBV28|-
TGTGCCAGCAGTTTGCCCTCCCGACAGCCTAATCAGCCCCAGCATTTT
CASSLPSRQPNQPQHF
>-|TRBJ1-5|TRBV4-2|-
TGTGCCAGCAGCCAGGGGGGACTAAAAAGTAATCAGCCCCAGCATTTT
CASSQGGLKSNQPQHF
>-|TRBJ2-7|TRBV5-1|-
TGCGCCAGCAGCTGGCCCAGGGTTGGCTCCTACGAGCAGTACTTC
CASSWPRVGSYEQYF
>-|TRBJ2-2|TRBV27|TRBD2
TGTGCCAGCAGACCTCAAGGGGGGCTAGCGGGAGTAACCGGGGAGCTGTTTTTT
CASRPQGGLAGVTGELFF
>-|TRBJ1-1|TRBV28|-
TGTGCCAGCACCTTTCAGCGTGAAGCTTTCTTT
CASTFQREAFF
>-|TRBJ2-3|TRBV5-1|TRBD1
TGCGCCAGCAGCTTAACGGGACAGGCAGAGTCGGTGACAGATACGCAGTATTTT
CASSLTGQAESVTDTQYF
>-|TRBJ1-2|TRBV7-9|TRBD1
TGTGCCAGCAGATCAGGGGGCTATGGCTACACCTTC
CASRSGGYGYTF
>-|TRBJ2-2|TRBV10-3|TRBD1
TGTGCCATCAGTGATGGACAGGGGGCGAACACCGGGGAGCTGTTTTTT
CAISDGQGANTGELFF
>-|TRBJ2-5|TRBV6-1|TRBD1
TGTGCCAGCAGTGAAACTCGGGGACAGAACCAAGAGACCCAGTACTTC
CASSETRGQNQETQYF
>once|TRBJ2-5|TRBV30|TRBD1
TGTGCCTGGAGTGCCTCCGGGACAGAAGAGACCCAGTACTTC
CAWSASGTEETQYF
>-|TRBJ1-1|TRBV7-9|-
TGTGCCAGCAGCCCATTGACAGGGAACACTGAAGCTTTCTTT
CASSPLTGNTEAFF
>-|TRBJ2-1|TRBV5-6|TRBD2
TGTGCCAGCAGCCCGCCTAGCGGGAGGTCGAGTATTGAGCAGTTCTTC
CASSPPSGRSSIEQFF
>-|TRBJ2-5|TRBV4-1|TRBD2
TGCGCCAGCAGCCATGGGACTAGCGGGGGTCAGGGGCAAGAGACCCAGTACTTC
CASSHGTSGGQGQETQYF
>once|TRBJ1-5|TRBV30|TRBD1
TGTGCCTGGAGTCAGGGGGATCAGCCCCAGCATTTT
CAWSQGDQPQHF
>-|TRBJ2-3|TRBV18|-
TGTGCCAGCTCACCAGGGGGGTCAGCTACGCAGTATTTT
CASSPGGSATQYF
>-|TRBJ2-1|TRBV30|TRBD2
TGTGCCTGGAGTGTAGGGGGTCGTTTTAGCGGGAGGACCTCAATTTCCTACAATGAGCAGTTCTTC
CAWSVGGRFSGRTSISYNEQFF
>once|TRBJ2-4|TRBV4-1|-
TGCGCCAGCAGCCGCTCAGGGTTCCCCAACCCAAAAAACATTCAGTACTTC
CASSRSGFPNPKNIQYF
>-|TRBJ2-3|TRBV2|TRBD2
TGTGCCAGCAGCTCAGGACTAGCGGGGGGTTATACGCAGTATTTT
CASSSGLAGGYTQYF
>-|TRBJ1-2|TRBV5-8|TRBD1
TGTGCCAGCAGCTTGTCGGGACAGAAGAATGGCTACACCTTC
CASSLSGQKNGYTF
>-|TRBJ2-1|TRBV7-2|TRBD2
TGTGCCAGCAGCTTATTTCCGCGGGGGGACTACAATGAGCAGTTCTTC
CASSLFPRGDYNEQFF
>-|TRBJ2-1|TRBV2|TRBD2
TGTGCCAGCAGGGGGACTAGGGCCTTCAATGAGCAGTTCTTC
CASRGTRAFNEQFF
>-|TRBJ1-4|TRBV4-2|-
TGTGCCAGCAGCCAAGATGTAGGCAGGGGTGAAAAACTGTTTTTT
CASSQDVGRGEKLFF
>-|TRBJ2-7|TRBV7-3|-
TGTGCCAGCAGCTTGTACACAGGGAATTTCTACGAGCAGTACTTC
CASSLYTGNFYEQYF
>-|TRBJ1-2|TRBV5-4|TRBD1
TGTGCCAGCAGCCGACAGGGTATCGACTATGGCTACACCTTC
CASSRQGIDYGYTF
>-|TRBJ1-5|TRBV9|-
TGTGCCAGCAGCGTATACGGAGATCAGCCCCAGCATTTT
CASSVYGDQPQHF
>-|TRBJ1-1|TRBV9|TRBD1
TGTGCCAGCAGCGTAGATGGCGGACAGGGGACGGAAGCTTTCTTT
CASSVDGGQGTEAFF
>-|TRBJ2-1|TRBV29-1|-
TGCAGCGCCCCAAGGGGAGGCGGATACAATGAGCAGTTCTTC
CSAPRGGGYNEQFF
>-|TRBJ2-1|TRBV7-2|TRBD1
TGTGCCAGCAGCTTAGCGACAGGGGTGGAGAATGAGCAGTTCTTC
CASSLATGVENEQFF
>-|TRBJ1-5|TRBV16|-
TGTGCCAGCAGCTTACCCCAGGACTATAGCAATCAGCCCCAGCATTTT
CASSLPQDYSNQPQHF
>-|TRBJ2-1|TRBV29-1|TRBD2
TGCAGCGCTGGACTAGCGAGGCGCGGCCAGAACAATGAGCAGTTCTTC
CSAGLARRGQNNEQFF
>once|TRBJ1-1|TRBV7-3|-
TGTGCCAGCAGCTTGGCTCAGTATACTGAAGCTTTCTTT
CASSLAQYTEAFF
>-|TRBJ2-1|TRBV19|TRBD1
TGTGCCAGTAGTATAGCAGGGGGCTCCTACAATGAGCAGTTCTTC
CASSIAGGSYNEQFF
>-|TRBJ1-2|TRBV5-1|-
TGCGCCAGTACAAACCCAGGGTCACCCGAGAACTATGGCTACACCTTC
CASTNPGSPENYGYTF
>-|TRBJ2-7|TRBV7-6|-
TGTGCCAGCAGCTTAGGGGCAGGGGAAGCCGAAATTTACGAGCAGTACTTC
CASSLGAGEAEIYEQYF
>few|TRBJ1-6|TRBV5-4|TRBD1
TGTGCCAGCAGTTCGGACAGGGGTGATAATTCACCCCTCCACTTT
CASSSDRGDNSPLHF
>-|TRBJ2-2|TRBV11-3|TRBD1
TGTGCCAGCAGCCCCACCCGGGACAGGGTGCCCGGGGAGCTGTTTTTT
CASSPTRDRVPGELFF
>-|TRBJ2-7|TRBV29-1|TRBD1
TGCAGCGCCCGACGGACAGGTGACGGGCAGCAGTACTTC
CSARRTGDGQQYF
>-|TRBJ2-1|TRBV7-2|TRBD2
TGTGCCAGCAGCCTTTATAGCGGGTTTGACTACAATGAGCAGTTCTTC
CASSLYSGFDYNEQFF
>few|TRBJ1-5|TRBV2|-
TGTGCCACTACTCAGGGTTTCGATCAGCCCCAGCATTTT
CATTQGFDQPQHF
>-|TRBJ1-1|TRBV19|TRBD1
TGTGCCAGTAGTCCTACAGGGGATGTCACTGAAGCTTTCTTT
CASSPTGDVTEAFF
>-|TRBJ2-7|TRBV5-4|TRBD1
TGTGCCAGCAGCACCCGGGACAGGGGGCAAGAGCAGTACTTC
CASSTRDRGQEQYF
>-|TRBJ1-6|TRBV10-3|-
TGTGCCATCAGTGAAAGCGACGGGGATTCACCCCTCCACTTT
CAISESDGDSPLHF
>once|TRBJ1-2|TRBV7-9|-
TGTGCCAGCAGCTTAAGTGCCAGCTATGGCTACACCTTC
CASSLSASYGYTF
>few|TRBJ2-3|TRBV10-3|-
TGTGCCATCAGTGAGAAACCCGACAACACAGATACGCAGTATTTT
CAISEKPDNTDTQYF
>-|TRBJ1-2|TRBV7-3|-
TGTGCCAGCAGCTTAAGCGGGGGATCAAGCTATGGCTACACCTTC
CASSLSGGSSYGYTF
>-|TRBJ2-2|TRBV9|-
TGTGCCAGCAGCGTAGGGTCAGGGGTCGCGAACACCGGGGAGCTGTTTTTT
CASSVGSGVANTGELFF
>once|TRBJ2-7|TRBV18|TRBD2
TGTGCCAGCTCACCTCCTTCGACTAGCGGGAGTTTGGGGGCCTACGAGCAGTACTTC
CASSPPSTSGSLGAYEQYF
>-|TRBJ2-3|TRBV30|-
TGTGCCTGGCAGGGGGGTAATACAGATACGCAGTATTTT
CAWQGGNTDTQYF
>-|TRBJ1-5|TRBV6-6|-
TGTGCCAGCAGGTACCAGGGCAGCAATCAGCCCCAGCATTTT
CASRYQGSNQPQHF
>-|TRBJ2-5|TRBV6-1|TRBD1
TGTGCCAGCAGTGGGGGACAGGGAAAGGAGACCCAGTACTTC
CASSGGQGKETQYF
>once|TRBJ1-2|TRBV30|TRBD1
TGTGCCTGGAGCCAAACCTTACCGGGACAGGGGGCTCTGGGCTACACCTTC
CAWSQTLPGQGALGYTF
>-|TRBJ1-1|TRBV18|-
TGTGCCAGCTCACCAGGAATAGTGGGTAGCGCGAACACTGAAGCTTTCTTT
CASSPGIVGSANTEAFF
>-|TRBJ1-2|TRBV11-2|-
TGTGCCAGCAGCTCTTACCGCAGGGATAGGGGCTATGGCTACACCTTC
CASSSYRRDRGYGYTF
>-|TRBJ2-1|TRBV25-1|-
TGTGCCAGCAGGCCGACTAGAGGGTTGGACAATGAGCAGTTCTTC
CASRPTRGLDNEQFF
>-|TRBJ2-5|TRBV9|TRBD1
TGTGCCAGCAGCGTATCAGGGGGCGGGGAGACCCAGTACTTC
CASSVSGGGETQYF